The clone carrying this TCR beta chain has a count of ten or more. Its antigen is still unknown. The sample is drawn from a study of T cells in Graves' hyperthyroidism and ophthalmopathy. Exclusion of patients followed from uncontrolled infection, other autoimmune disease, pregnancy or lactation. The V gene's germline CDR1 is SQVTM and CDR2 ANQGSEA. Unmatched junction bases numbered 7, after V lost 3 bases and J lost 5 bases. The length of the CDR3 is 14 residues. The study's findings and limits: Stable hyperthyroidism and ophthalmopathy were separated using 13 V-J signatures.

Using RNA transcripts as the source, TCR beta CDR3 regions were amplified. When the TCR CDR3 underwent first-round RT-PCR, the HTBI primer set was used. In TCRdb, the multiplex PCR reads were re-called with MiXCR into one record per CDR3 protein. Altogether roughly 720,000 distinct CDR3 sequences are present, 17% being singletons, with the ten largest covering roughly a sixth. What was sequenced was blood. This receptor was obtained from a middle-aged man with Graves' hyperthyroidism. The chain uses TRBV29-1 and TRBJ2-5; 9 bases match TRBD2. CDR3 DNA: TGCAGCGTTGACCGTAGCGGGAGTCGCGAGACCCAGTACTTC. This translates into CSVDRSGSRETQYF. Full variable domain (outside the CDR3, taken from reference TRBV29-1 and TRBJ2-5): SAVISQKPSRDICQRGTSLTIQCQVDSQVTMMFWYRQQPGQSLTLIATANQGSEATYESGFVIDKFPISRPNLTFSTLTVSNMSPEDSSIYLCSVDRSGSRETQYFGPGTRLLVL.